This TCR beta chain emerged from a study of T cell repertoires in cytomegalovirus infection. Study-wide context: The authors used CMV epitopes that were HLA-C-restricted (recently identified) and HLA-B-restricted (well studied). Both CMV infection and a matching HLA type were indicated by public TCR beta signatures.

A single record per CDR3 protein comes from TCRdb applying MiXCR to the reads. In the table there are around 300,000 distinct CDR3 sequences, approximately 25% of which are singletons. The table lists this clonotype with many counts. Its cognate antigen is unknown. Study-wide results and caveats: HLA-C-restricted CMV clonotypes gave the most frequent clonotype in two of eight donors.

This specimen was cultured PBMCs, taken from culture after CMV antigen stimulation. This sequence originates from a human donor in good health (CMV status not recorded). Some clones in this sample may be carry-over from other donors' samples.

The CDR3 DNA reads TGTGCCAGCAGTCCGGGACAGGGGGCCGGGGAGACCCAGTACTTC. Its protein product is CASSPGQGAGETQYF. V usage is TRBV28 and J usage is TRBJ2-5; 12 bases align to TRBD1. Trimming cost V 5 bases and J 5 bases; bases outside gene matches: 6. CDR3 length: 15 residues. The germline V gene encodes CDR1 MDHEN and CDR2 SYDVKM.